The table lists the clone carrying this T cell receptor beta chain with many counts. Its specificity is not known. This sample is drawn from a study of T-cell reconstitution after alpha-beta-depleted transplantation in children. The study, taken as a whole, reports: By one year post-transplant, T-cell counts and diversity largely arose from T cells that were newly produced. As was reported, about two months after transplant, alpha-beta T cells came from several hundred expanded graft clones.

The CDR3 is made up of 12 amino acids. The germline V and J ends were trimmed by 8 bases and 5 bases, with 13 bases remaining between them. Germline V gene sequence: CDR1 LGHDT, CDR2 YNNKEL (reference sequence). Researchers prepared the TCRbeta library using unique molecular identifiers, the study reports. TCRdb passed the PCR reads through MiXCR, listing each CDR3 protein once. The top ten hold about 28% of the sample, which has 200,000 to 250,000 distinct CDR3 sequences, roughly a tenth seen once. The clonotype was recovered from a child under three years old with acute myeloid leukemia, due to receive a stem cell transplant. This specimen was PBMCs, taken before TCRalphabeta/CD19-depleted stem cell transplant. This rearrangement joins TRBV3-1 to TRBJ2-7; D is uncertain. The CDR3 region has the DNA TGTGCCAGCCACCCTAAGAGCGACGAGCAGTACTTC. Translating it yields CASHPKSDEQYF.